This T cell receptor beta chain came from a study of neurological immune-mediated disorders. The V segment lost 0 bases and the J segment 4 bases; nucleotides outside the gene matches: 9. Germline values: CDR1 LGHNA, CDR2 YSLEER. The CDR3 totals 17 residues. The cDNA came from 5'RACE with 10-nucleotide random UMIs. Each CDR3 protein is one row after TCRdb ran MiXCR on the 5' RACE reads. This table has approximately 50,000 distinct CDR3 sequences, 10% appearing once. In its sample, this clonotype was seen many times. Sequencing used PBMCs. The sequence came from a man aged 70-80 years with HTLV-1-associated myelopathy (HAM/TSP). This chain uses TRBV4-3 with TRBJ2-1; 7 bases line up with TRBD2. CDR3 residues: CASSQDGASGVYNEQFF. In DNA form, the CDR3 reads TGCGCCAGCAGCCAAGACGGCGCGAGCGGGGTGTACAATGAGCAGTTCTTC.